This T cell receptor beta chain was retrieved from a study of cytomegalovirus exposure and HLA in healthy donors. The study, taken as a whole, reports: According to the study, 180 or so TCR beta chains were cytomegalovirus-associated. The classifier was said to identify cytomegalovirus status with high specificity and sensitivity.

Profiled with immunoSEQ multiplex PCR; TCRdb holds only in-frame clones, not every one. The sample comprises 200,000 to 250,000 clones, over 80% of which are singletons, and 11% to 15% rests with the top ten. CDR3 length: 14 amino acids. V dropped 6 bases and J dropped 2 bases, with 14 bases sitting between them. Germline V lookup: CDR1 KGHSH, CDR2 LQKENI. Worth noting for this clone: What it binds is not known.

The TCR originated in a woman in her 30s in good health and CMV-seropositive. Source material: PBMCs. V is TRBV18 and J is TRBJ2-7; D tentatively fits TRBD1 or TRBD2 (5 bases each). The CDR3 region is CASSFVEDTYEQYF. CDR3 DNA: TGTGCCAGCTCGTTCGTGGAGGACACCTACGAGCAGTACTTC.